What follows describes a single T cell receptor beta chain. Antigen unknown. Unmatched junction bases numbered 9, after V lost 5 bases and J lost 2 bases. The CDR3 loop spans 15 amino acids. Per the germline V gene, CDR1 is LNHNV and CDR2 is YYDKDF (reference sequence). This sample was taken from a study of T cell responses to AZD1222 COVID-19 vaccine. Turning to the study itself: Second doses that came at about 4 or about 12 weeks were put together. Notes on the study in general: In the spike-specific TCR repertoire, nearly half reportedly target unmutated variant regions. Recipients of AZD1222 seropositive at baseline numbered only 6 or 7. Most donors were white British, females outnumbered males, and clonal diversity was possibly underestimated.

TCRdb's table, derived via immunoSEQ multiplex PCR, lists solely in-frame clones and lacks some. Among around 130,000 clones, around 91% were seen once, and the ten largest hold approximately 3.4%. Here the sequenced sample was peripheral blood, taken on day 0 of AZD1222 vaccination. The gene calls are TRBV15 and TRBJ2-7; 7 positions agree with TRBD1. The TCR comes from an adult in good health. In DNA, the CDR3 is TGTGCCACCAGCGGCCGGGACAGTCATCCCTACGAGCAGTACTTC. It encodes CATSGRDSHPYEQYF. Supplemented by reference TRBV15 and TRBJ2-7, the full variable domain reads DAMVIQNPRYQVTQFGKPVTLSCSQTLNHNVMYWYQQKSSQAPKLLFHYYDKDFNNEADTPDNFQSRRPNTSFCFLDIRSPGLGDTAMYLCATSGRDSHPYEQYFGPGTRLTVT.